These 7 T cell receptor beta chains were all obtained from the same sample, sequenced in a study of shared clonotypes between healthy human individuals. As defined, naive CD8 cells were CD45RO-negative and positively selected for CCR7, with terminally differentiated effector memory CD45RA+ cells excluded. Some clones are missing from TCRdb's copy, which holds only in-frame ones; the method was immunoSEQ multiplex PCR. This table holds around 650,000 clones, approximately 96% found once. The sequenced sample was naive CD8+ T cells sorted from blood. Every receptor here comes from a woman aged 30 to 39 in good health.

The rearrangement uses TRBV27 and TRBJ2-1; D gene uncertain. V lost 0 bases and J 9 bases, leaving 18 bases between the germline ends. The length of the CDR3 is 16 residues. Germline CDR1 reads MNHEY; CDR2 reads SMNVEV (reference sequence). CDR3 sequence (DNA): TGTGCCAGCAGTTTATCTACCCCGGGTGGAGTGGGTGAGCAGTTCTTC. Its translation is CASSLSTPGGVGEQFF.

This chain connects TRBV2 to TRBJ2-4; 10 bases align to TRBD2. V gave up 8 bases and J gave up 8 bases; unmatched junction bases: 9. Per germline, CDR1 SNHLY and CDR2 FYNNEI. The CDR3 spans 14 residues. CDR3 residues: CASLLAGAEDIQYF. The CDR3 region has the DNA TGTGCCAGCTTGCTAGCGGGAGCGGAGGACATTCAGTACTTC. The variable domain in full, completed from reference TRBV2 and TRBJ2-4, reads EPEVTQTPSHQVTQMGQEVILRCVPISNHLYFYWYRQILGQKVEFLVSFYNNEISEKSEIFDDQFSVERPDGSNFTLKIRSTKLEDSAMYFCASLLAGAEDIQYFGAGTRLSVL.

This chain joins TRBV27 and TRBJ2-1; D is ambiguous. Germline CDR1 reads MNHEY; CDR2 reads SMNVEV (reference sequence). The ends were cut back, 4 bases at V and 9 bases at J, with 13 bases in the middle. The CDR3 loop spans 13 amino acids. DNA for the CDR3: TGTGCCAGCAGTTCGCTGACCGGCGGTGAGCAGTTCTTC. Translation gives CASSSLTGGEQFF.

The CDR3 DNA follows: TGTGCCAGCAGCCGAGCCGGGACTAGTTTATTGGAGCAGTTCTTC. Amino acid sequence: CASSRAGTSLLEQFF. The V and J genes are TRBV14 and TRBJ2-1; 8 bases line up with TRBD2. The CDR3 runs 15 residues. The trim removed 4 bases at V and 10 bases at J, leaving 12 bases unmatched. CDR1 SGHDN and CDR2 FVKESK come from the germline V gene.

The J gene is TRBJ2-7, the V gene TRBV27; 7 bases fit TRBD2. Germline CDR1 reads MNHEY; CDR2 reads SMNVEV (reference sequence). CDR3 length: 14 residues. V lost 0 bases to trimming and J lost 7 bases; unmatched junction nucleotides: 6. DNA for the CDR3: TGTGCCAGCAGTTTATCAGGGACTATCCGGGAGCAGTACTTC. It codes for CASSLSGTIREQYF.

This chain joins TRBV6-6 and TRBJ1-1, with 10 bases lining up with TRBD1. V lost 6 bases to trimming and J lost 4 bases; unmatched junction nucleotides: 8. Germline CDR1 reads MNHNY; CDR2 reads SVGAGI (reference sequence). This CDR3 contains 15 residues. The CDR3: CASSYMTGGITEAFF. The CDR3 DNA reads TGTGCCAGCAGCTATATGACAGGGGGCATCACTGAAGCTTTCTTT.

CDR3 loop: CASSFRGREEQFF. CDR3 DNA: TGTGCCAGCAGCTTCCGGGGCCGAGAGGAGCAGTTCTTC. The gene calls are TRBV5-6 and TRBJ2-1; D is perhaps TRBD1 or TRBD2 (5 bases each). Trimming cost V 2 bases and J 10 bases, with 13 bases left between them. The V gene's germline CDR1 is SGHDT and CDR2 YYEEEE. The CDR3 extends over 13 amino acids.